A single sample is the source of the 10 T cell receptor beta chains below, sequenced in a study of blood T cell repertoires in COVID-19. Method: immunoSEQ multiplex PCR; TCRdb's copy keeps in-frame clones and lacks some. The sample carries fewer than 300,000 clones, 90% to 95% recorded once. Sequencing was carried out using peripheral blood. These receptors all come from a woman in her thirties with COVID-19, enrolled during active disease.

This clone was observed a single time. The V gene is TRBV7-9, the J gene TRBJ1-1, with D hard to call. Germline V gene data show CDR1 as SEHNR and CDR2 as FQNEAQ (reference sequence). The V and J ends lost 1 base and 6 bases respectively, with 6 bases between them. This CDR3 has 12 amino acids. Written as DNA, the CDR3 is TGTGCCAGCAGCTTAGATCACTCTGAAGCTTTCTTT. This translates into CASSLDHSEAFF.

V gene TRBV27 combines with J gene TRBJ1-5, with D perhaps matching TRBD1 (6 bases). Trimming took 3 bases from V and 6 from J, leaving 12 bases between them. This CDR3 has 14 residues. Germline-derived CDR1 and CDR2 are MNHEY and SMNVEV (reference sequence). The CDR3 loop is CASSFAGAIQPQHF. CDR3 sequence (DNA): TGTGCCAGCAGTTTTGCAGGGGCTATTCAGCCCCAGCATTTT.

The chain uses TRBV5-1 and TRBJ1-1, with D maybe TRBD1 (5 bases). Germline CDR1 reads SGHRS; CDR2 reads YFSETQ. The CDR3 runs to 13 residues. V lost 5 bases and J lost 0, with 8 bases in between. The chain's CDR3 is CASRQAMNTEAFF. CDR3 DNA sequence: TGCGCCAGCAGACAGGCCATGAACACTGAAGCTTTCTTT.

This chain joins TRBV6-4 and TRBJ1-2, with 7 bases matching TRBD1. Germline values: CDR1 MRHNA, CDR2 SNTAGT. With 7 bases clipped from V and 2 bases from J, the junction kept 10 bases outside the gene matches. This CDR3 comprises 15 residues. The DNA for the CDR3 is TGTGCCAGCAAAAGGGACAGAACATTAAACTATGGCTACACCTTC. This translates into CASKRDRTLNYGYTF.

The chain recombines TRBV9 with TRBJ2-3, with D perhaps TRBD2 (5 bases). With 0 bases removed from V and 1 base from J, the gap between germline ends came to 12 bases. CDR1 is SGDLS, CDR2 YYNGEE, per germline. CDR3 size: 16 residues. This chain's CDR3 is CASSVVSRVGTDTQYF. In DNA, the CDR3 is TGTGCCAGCAGCGTAGTCTCGCGGGTCGGCACAGATACGCAGTATTTT.

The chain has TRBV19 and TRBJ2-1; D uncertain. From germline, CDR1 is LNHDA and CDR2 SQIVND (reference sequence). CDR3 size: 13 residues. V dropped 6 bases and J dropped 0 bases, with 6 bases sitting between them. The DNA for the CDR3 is TGTGCCAGTAGGGCCAGCTCCTACAATGAGCAGTTCTTC. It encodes CASRASSYNEQFF.

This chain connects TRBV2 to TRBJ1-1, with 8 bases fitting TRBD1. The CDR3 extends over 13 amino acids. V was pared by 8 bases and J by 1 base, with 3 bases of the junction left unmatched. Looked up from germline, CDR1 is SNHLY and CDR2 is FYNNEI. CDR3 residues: CASPDRANTEAFF. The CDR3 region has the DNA TGTGCCAGCCCGGACAGGGCGAACACTGAAGCTTTCTTT.

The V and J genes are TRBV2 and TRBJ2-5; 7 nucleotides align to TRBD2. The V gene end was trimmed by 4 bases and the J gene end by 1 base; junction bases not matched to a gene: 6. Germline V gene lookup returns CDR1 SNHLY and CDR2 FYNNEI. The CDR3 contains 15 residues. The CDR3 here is CASSGRRTSQETQYF. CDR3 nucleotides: TGTGCCAGCAGTGGCCGCAGGACTAGCCAAGAGACCCAGTACTTC.

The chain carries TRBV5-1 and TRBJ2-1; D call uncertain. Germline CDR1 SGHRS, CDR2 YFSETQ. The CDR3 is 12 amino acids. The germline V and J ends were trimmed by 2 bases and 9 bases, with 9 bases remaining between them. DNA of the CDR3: TGCGCCAGCAGCTTTGAGCAGGCTGAGCAGTTCTTC. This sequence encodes CASSFEQAEQFF.

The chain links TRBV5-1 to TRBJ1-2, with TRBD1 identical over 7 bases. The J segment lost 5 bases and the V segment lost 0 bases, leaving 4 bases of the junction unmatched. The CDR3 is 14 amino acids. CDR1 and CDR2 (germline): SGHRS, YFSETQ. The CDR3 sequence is CASSLEYRGYGYTF. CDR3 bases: TGCGCCAGCAGCTTGGAGTACAGGGGATATGGCTACACCTTC.